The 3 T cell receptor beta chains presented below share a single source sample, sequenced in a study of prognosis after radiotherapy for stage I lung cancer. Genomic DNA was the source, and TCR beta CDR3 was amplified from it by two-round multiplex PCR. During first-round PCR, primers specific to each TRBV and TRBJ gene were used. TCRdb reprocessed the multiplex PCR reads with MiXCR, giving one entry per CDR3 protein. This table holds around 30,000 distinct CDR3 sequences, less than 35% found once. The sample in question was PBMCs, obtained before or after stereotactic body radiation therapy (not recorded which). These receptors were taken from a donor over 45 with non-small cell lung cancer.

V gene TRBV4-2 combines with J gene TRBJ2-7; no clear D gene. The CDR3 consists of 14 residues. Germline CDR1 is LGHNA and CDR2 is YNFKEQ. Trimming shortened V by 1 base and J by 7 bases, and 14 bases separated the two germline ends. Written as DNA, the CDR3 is TGTGCCAGCAGCCAAGGATCTAGTATGGGGGAGCAGTACTTC. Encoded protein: CASSQGSSMGEQYF.

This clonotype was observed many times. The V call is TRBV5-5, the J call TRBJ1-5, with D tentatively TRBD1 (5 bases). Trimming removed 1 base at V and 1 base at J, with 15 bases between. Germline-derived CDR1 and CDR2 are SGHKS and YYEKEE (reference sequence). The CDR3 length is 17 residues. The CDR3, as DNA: TGTGCCAGCAGCTTGAGGCAGGGTGGGTTCAGCAATCAGCCCCAGCATTTT. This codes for CASSLRQGGFSNQPQHF.

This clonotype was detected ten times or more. Here the CDR3 reads CSARSPEAGFTDTQYF. The CDR3 DNA reads TGCAGTGCTAGATCTCCCGAAGCGGGGTTCACAGATACGCAGTATTTT. The chain recombines TRBV20-1 with TRBJ2-3, with 7 bases aligning to TRBD2. Germline lookup yields CDR1 DFQATT and CDR2 SNEGSKA (reference sequence). The CDR3 runs to 16 residues. V shed 2 bases, J shed 2 bases, and the junction held 10 bases outside the gene matches.